This T cell receptor beta chain was found in a study of control samples from healthy donors and cancer patients. Assay used: immunoSEQ multiplex PCR; TCRdb lists only in-frame clones, some missing. The table includes around 140,000 clones, over 85% detected once. The source is a man between 45 and 60 years old with head and neck cancer. Sequencing was performed on PBMCs.

The CDR3 here is CASSHLAQETQYF. In DNA form, the CDR3 reads TGTGCCAGCAGCCACCTAGCCCAAGAGACCCAGTACTTC. V gene TRBV3-1 (or the pseudogene TRBV3-2) combines with J gene TRBJ2-5; weak D call: TRBD2 (5 bases). Germline loops: CDR1 LGHDT, CDR2 YNNKEL (reference sequence). Trimming shortened V by 3 bases and J by 1 base, and 6 bases separated the two germline ends. This CDR3 has 13 residues.